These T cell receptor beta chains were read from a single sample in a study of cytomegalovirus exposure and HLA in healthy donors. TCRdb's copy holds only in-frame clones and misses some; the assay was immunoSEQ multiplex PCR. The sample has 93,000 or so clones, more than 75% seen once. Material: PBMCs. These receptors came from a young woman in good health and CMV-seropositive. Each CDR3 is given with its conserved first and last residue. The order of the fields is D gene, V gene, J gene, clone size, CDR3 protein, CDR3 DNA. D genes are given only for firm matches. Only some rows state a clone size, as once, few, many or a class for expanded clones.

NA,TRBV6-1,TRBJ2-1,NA,CASSELLGLNEGDEQFF,TGTGCCAGCAGTGAATTGCTCGGACTAAACGAGGGCGATGAGCAGTTCTTC
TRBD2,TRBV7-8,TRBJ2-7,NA,CASSLIKGGLAGAKQYF,TGTGCCAGCAGCTTGATCAAAGGAGGACTAGCGGGAGCCAAGCAGTACTTC
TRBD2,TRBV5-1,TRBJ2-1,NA,CASSLIRTSGSGYNEQFF,TGCGCCAGCAGCTTGATAAGGACTAGCGGGAGTGGCTACAATGAGCAGTTCTTC
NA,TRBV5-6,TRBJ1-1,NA,CASNYLGVPEAFF,TGTGCCAGCAACTATTTAGGGGTTCCTGAAGCTTTCTTT
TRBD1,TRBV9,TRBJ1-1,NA,CASSVGQGRGAFF,TGTGCCAGCAGCGTAGGACAGGGACGAGGAGCTTTCTTT
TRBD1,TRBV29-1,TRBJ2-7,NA,CSVEGADRREVIWQYF,TGCAGCGTTGAAGGGGCGGACAGGCGAGAAGTTATTTGGCAGTACTTC
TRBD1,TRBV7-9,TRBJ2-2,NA,CASSLGTGVTGELFF,TGTGCCAGCAGCTTAGGTACAGGGGTTACCGGGGAGCTGTTTTTT
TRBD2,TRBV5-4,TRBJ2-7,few,CASTPGTIWGEQYF,TGTGCCAGCACCCCCGGGACTATCTGGGGCGAGCAGTACTTC
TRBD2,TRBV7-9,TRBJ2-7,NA,CASSHPGAREGAYEQYF,TGTGCCAGCAGCCACCCAGGTGCGCGGGAGGGGGCCTACGAGCAGTACTTC
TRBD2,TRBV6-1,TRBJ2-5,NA,CASSELSGGSQETQYF,TGTGCCAGCAGTGAACTCAGCGGGGGATCCCAAGAGACCCAGTACTTC
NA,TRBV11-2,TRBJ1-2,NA,CASSPFSDIPYGYTF,TGTGCCAGCAGCCCATTCTCGGACATTCCCTATGGCTACACCTTC
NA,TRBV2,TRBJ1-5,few,CASSVSNQPQHF,TGTGCCAGCAGTGTAAGCAATCAGCCCCAGCATTTT
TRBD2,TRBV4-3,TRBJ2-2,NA,CASSQDILAGDTGELFF,TGCGCCAGCAGCCAAGATATTCTAGCGGGAGATACCGGGGAGCTGTTTTTT
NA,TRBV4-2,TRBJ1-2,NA,CASSQGGEPNYGYTF,TGTGCCAGCAGCCAAGGTGGGGAGCCAAACTATGGCTACACCTTC
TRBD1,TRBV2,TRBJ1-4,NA,CASSRDRGPGNEKLFF,TGTGCCAGCAGTCGGGACAGGGGGCCGGGTAATGAAAAACTGTTTTTT
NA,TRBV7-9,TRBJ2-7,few,CASSSYYEQYF,TGTGCCAGCAGCTCCTACTACGAGCAGTACTTC
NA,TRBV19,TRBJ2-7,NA,CASSLQGYEQYF,TGTGCCAGTAGTCTACAGGGCTACGAGCAGTACTTC
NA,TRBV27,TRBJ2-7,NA,CASSSGGHEQYF,TGTGCCAGCAGCTCCGGGGGGCACGAGCAGTACTTC
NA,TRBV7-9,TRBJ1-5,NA,CASSPGREYSNQPQHF,TGTGCCAGCAGCCCAGGACGGGAATATAGCAATCAGCCCCAGCATTTT
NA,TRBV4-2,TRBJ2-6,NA,CASSQERGSGANVLTF,TGTGCCAGCAGCCAAGAAAGGGGGTCTGGGGCCAACGTCCTGACTTTC
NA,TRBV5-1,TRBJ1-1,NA,CASSLTGWTEAFF,TGCGCCAGCAGCTTGACAGGGTGGACTGAAGCTTTCTTT
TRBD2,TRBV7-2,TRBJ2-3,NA,CASSLGGRGSDTQYF,TGTGCCAGCAGCTTAGGCGGGAGAGGGTCAGATACGCAGTATTTT
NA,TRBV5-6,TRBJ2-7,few,CASSPINGQTYEQYF,TGTGCCAGCAGCCCGATAAACGGACAAACCTACGAGCAGTACTTC
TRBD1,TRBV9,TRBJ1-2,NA,CASSVGQGANYGYTF,TGTGCCAGCAGCGTGGGGCAGGGGGCTAACTATGGCTACACCTTC
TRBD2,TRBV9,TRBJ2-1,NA,CASSISGRAGNEQFF,TGTGCCAGCAGCATTAGCGGGAGGGCCGGCAATGAGCAGTTCTTC
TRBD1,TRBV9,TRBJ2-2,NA,CASSVEAGGTGELFF,TGTGCCAGCAGCGTAGAGGCAGGGGGCACCGGGGAGCTGTTTTTT
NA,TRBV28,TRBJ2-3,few,CASSLYARAQATQYF,TGTGCCAGCAGTTTGTACGCACGAGCTCAGGCTACGCAGTATTTT
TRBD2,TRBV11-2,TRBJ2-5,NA,CASSLVGTSGTLLAQYF,TGTGCCAGCAGCTTAGTAGGGACTAGCGGTACTTTACTGGCCCAGTACTTC
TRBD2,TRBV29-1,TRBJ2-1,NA,CSAPGLGNEQFF,TGCAGCGCCCCGGGACTAGGGAATGAGCAGTTCTTC
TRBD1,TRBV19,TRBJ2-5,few,CASCGQGFQETQYF,TGTGCCAGTTGCGGACAGGGATTCCAAGAGACCCAGTACTTC
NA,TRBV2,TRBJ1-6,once,CASISREGYSPLHF,TGTGCCAGCATTTCCCGGGAGGGGTACTCACCCCTCCACTTT
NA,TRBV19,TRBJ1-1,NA,CASSIVGGTEAFF,TGTGCCAGTAGTATAGTCGGGGGCACTGAAGCTTTCTTT
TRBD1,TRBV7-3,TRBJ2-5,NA,CASSLNRGQGETQYF,TGTGCCAGCAGCTTAAACAGGGGGCAAGGGGAGACCCAGTACTTC
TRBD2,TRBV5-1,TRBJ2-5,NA,CASSKRGGYGTSAQETQYF,TGCGCCAGCTCTAAGAGGGGAGGGTACGGGACTAGCGCCCAAGAGACCCAGTACTTC
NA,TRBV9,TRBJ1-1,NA,CASSLQGENTEAFF,TGTGCCAGCAGCCTACAGGGAGAGAACACTGAAGCTTTCTTT
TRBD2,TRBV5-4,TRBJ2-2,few,CASSPPSAGGTGELFF,TGTGCCAGCAGCCCCCCGTCAGCGGGGGGGACCGGGGAGCTGTTTTTT
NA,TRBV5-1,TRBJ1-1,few,CASSPGHLMNTEAFF,TGCGCCAGCAGCCCGGGACATCTCATGAACACTGAAGCTTTCTTT
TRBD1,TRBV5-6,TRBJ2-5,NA,CASSVPGQGKETQYF,TGTGCCAGCAGCGTGCCGGGACAGGGAAAAGAGACCCAGTACTTC
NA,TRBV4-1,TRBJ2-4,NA,CASSQEQGAGLAKNIQYF,TGCGCCAGCAGCCAAGAACAGGGAGCGGGGCTAGCCAAAAACATTCAGTACTTC
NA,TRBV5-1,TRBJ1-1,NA,CASNHRAGTSAEAFF,TGCGCCAGCAACCACAGGGCCGGCACCTCGGCTGAAGCTTTCTTT
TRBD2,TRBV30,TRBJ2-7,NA,CAWSTGTSVNEQYF,TGTGCCTGGAGTACCGGGACTAGCGTCAACGAGCAGTACTTC
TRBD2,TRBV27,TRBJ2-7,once,CASSSSGRYEQYF,TGTGCCAGCAGTTCTAGCGGGAGGTACGAGCAGTACTTC
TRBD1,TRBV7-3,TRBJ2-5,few,CASSPTGLQETQYF,TGTGCCAGCAGCCCGACAGGGCTCCAAGAGACCCAGTACTTC
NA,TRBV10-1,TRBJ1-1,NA,CASSEIGRTQGAFF,TGCGCCAGCAGTGAGATCGGGAGGACCCAGGGAGCTTTCTTT
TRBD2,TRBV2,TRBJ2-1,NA,CASSDPGLAGGGWFF,TGTGCCAGCAGTGATCCGGGACTAGCGGGAGGGGGGTGGTTCTTC